This note documents a single T cell receptor beta chain sequence. Measured with immunoSEQ multiplex PCR; TCRdb has only the in-frame clones, and not every one. Among approximately 21,000 clones, roughly 82% were seen once, and the ten largest hold around 3.1%. This entry is derived from a study of OX40 agonist ivuxolimab in advanced cancers. This CDR3 has 15 residues. V was pared by 0 bases and J by 10 bases, with 16 bases between. Germline lookup yields CDR1 SGHTS and CDR2 YDEGEE. The clonotype originates from an adult with an advanced solid tumor such as melanoma, head and neck, liver or kidney cancer. The material was CD4+ or CD8+ T cells sorted from blood, obtained in a trial of the OX40 agonist ivuxolimab. J is TRBJ2-2 and V is TRBV5-8, with D uncertain. The CDR3 DNA sequence: TGTGCCAGCAGCTTGGGTAGAACCACCAGCGAGGAGCTGTTTTTT. As protein: CASSLGRTTSEELFF. The full variable domain, rest sourced from reference TRBV5-8 and TRBJ2-2, is EAGVTQSPTHLIKTRGQQATLRCSPISGHTSVYWYQQALGLGLQFLLWYDEGEERNRGNFPPRFSGRQFPNYSSELNVNALELEDSALYLCASSLGRTTSEELFFGEGSRLTVL.